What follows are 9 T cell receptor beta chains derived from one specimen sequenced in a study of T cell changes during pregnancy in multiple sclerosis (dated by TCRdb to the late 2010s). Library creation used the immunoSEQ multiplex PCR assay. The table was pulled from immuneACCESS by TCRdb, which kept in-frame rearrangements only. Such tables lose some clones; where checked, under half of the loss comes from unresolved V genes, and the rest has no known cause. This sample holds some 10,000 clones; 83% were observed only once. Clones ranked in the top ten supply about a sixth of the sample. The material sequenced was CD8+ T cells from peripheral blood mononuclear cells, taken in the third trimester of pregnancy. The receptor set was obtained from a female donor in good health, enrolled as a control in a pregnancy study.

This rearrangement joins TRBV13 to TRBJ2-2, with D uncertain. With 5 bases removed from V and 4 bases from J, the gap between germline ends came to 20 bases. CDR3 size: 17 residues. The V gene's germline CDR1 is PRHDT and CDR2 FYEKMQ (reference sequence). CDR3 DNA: TGTGCCAGCAGCCCCGGCAATAGTCCTACGGGCACCGGGGAGCTGTTTTTT. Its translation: CASSPGNSPTGTGELFF.

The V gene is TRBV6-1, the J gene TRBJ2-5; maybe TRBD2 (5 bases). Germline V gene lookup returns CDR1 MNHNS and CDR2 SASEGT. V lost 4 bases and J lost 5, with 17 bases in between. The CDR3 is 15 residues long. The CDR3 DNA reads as TGTGCCAGCAGTGGAACTAGACCAAGGAGGGAGACCCAGTACTTC. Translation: CASSGTRPRRETQYF.

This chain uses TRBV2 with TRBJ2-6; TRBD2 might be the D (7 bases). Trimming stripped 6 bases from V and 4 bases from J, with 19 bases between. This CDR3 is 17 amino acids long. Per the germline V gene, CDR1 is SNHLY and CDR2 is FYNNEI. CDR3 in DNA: TGTGCCAGCAGGAGGGGGGGAAGTGAGGTCGGGGCCAACGTCCTGACTTTC. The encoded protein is CASRRGGSEVGANVLTF.

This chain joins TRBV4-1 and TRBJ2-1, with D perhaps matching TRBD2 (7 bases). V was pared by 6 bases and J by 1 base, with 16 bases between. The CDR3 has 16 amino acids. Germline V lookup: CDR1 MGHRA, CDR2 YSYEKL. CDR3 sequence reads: CASRRGEGESYNEQFF. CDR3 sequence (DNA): TGCGCCAGCAGACGTGGGGAGGGGGAATCCTACAATGAGCAGTTCTTC.

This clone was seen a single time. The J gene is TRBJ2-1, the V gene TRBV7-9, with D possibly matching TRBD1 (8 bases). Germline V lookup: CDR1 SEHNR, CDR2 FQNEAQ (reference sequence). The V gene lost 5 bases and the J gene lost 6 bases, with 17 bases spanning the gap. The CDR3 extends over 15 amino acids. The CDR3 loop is CASSHRQGRANEQFF. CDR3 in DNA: TGTGCCAGCAGCCACCGACAGGGGAGGGCCAATGAGCAGTTCTTC. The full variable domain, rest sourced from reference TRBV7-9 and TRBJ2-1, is DTGVSQNPRHKITKRGQNVTFRCDPISEHNRLYWYRQTLGQGPEFLTYFQNEAQLEKSRLLSDRFSAERPKGSFSTLEIQRTEQGDSAMYLCASSHRQGRANEQFFGPGTRLTVL.

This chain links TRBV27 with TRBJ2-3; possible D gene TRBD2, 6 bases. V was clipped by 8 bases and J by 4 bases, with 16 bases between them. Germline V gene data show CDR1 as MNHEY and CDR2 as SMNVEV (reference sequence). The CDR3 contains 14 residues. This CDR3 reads CASQEGGVADTQYF. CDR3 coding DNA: TGTGCCAGCCAAGAGGGAGGAGTGGCAGATACGCAGTATTTT.

The CDR3 spells CASSPTSGGADTQYF. Written as DNA, the CDR3 is TGTGCCAGCAGTCCGACTAGCGGAGGGGCAGATACGCAGTATTTT. This chain uses TRBV6-5 with TRBJ2-3, with 9 bases aligning to TRBD2. J gave up 4 bases and V 5 bases, and 7 bases lay outside the gene matches. The CDR3 covers 15 residues. Germline values: CDR1 MNHEY, CDR2 SVGAGI.

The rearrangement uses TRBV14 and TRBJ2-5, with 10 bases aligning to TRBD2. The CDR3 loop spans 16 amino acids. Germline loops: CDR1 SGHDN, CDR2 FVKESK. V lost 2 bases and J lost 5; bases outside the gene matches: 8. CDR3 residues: CASSQQLAGLGETQYF. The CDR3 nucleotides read TGTGCCAGCAGCCAACAACTAGCGGGATTGGGGGAGACCCAGTACTTC.

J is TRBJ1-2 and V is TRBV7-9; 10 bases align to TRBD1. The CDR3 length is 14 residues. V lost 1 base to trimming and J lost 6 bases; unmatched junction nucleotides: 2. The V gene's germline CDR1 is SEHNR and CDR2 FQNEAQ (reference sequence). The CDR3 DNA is TGTGCCAGCAGCTTAGGGACAGGGGGGAATGGCTACACCTTC. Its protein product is CASSLGTGGNGYTF. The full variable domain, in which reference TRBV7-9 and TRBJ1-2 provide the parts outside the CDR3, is DTGVSQNPRHKITKRGQNVTFRCDPISEHNRLYWYRQTLGQGPEFLTYFQNEAQLEKSRLLSDRFSAERPKGSFSTLEIQRTEQGDSAMYLCASSLGTGGNGYTFGSGTRLTVV.